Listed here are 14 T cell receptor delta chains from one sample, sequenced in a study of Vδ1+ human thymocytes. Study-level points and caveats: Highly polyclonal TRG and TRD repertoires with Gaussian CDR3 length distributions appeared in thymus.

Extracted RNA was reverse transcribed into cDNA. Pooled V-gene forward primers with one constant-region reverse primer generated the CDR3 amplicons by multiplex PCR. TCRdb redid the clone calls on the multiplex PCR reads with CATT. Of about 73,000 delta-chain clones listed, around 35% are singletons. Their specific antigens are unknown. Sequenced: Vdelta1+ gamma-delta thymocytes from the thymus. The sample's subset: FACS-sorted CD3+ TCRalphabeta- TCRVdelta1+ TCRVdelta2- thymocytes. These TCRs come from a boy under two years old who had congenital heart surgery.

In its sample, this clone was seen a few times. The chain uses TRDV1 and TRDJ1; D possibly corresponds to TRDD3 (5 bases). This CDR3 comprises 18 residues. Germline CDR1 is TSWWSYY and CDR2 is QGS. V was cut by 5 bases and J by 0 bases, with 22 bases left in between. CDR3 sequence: CALGPWVLQSLYTDKLIF. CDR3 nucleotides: TGTGCTCTTGGGCCCTGGGTGCTACAAAGCCTCTACACCGATAAACTCATCTTT.

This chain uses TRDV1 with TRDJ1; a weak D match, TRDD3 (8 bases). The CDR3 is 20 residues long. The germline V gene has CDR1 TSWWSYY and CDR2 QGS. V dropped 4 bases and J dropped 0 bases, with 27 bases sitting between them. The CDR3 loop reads CALGGSPSSWGKKNTDKLIF. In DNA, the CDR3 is TGTGCTCTTGGGGGAAGCCCTTCCTCCTGGGGGAAAAAAAACACCGATAAACTCATCTTT.

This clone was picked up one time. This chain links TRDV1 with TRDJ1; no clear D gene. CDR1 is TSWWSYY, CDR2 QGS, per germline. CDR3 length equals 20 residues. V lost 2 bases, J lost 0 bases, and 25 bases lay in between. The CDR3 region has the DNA TGTGCTCTTGGGGAAACGGTTGCTAGGGGTTCTAATTCGTACACCGATAAACTCATCTTT. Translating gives CALGETVARGSNSYTDKLIF.

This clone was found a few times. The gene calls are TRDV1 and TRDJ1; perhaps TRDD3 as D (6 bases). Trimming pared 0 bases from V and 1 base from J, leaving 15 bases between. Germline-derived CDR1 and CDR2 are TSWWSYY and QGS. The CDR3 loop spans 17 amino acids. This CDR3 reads CALGELGDTILTDKLIF. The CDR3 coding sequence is TGTGCTCTTGGGGAACTGGGGGACACAATACTCACCGATAAACTCATCTTT.

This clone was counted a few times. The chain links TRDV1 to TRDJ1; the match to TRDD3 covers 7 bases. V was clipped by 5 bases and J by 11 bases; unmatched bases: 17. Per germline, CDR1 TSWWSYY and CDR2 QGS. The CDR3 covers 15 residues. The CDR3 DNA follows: TGTGCTCTTGGGATGACCTCGGGAGGGGGATTAGGGCTCATCTTT. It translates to CALGMTSGGGLGLIF.

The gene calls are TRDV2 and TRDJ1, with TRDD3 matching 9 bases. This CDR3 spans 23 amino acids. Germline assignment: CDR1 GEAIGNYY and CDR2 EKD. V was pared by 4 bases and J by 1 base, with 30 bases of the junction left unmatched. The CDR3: CACEARSFSLLLGDTPVTDKLIF. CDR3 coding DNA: TGTGCCTGTGAGGCGAGGAGTTTTTCTCTTCTTCTTGGGGATACGCCTGTCACCGATAAACTCATCTTT.

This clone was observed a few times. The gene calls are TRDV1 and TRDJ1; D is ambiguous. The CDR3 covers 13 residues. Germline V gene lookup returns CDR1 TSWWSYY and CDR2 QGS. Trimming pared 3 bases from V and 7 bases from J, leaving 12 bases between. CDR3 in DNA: TGTGCTCTTGGGGATCCTCGTTACGGTAAACTCATCTTT. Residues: CALGDPRYGKLIF.

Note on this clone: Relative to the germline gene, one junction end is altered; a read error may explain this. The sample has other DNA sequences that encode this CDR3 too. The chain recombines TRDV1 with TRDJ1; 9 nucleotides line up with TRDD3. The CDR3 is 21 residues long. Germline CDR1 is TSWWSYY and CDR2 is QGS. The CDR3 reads CALGERHFPGVGDRQTDKLIF. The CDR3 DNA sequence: TGCGCTCTTGGGGAACGGCACTTCCCCGGGGTGGGGGATAGACAGACCGATAAACTCATCTTT.

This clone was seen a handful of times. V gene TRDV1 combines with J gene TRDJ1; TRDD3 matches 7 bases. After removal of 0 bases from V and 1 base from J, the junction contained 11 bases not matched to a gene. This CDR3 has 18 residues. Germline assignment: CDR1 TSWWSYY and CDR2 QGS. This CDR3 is CALGELIGRGDLTDKLIF. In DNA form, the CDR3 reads TGTGCTCTTGGGGAACTCATCGGTCGGGGGGATCTCACCGATAAACTCATCTTT.

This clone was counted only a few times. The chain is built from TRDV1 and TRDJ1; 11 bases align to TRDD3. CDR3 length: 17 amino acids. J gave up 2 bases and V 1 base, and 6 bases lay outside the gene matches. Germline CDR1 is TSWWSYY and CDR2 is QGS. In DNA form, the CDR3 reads TGTGCTCTTGGGGAACGAAGCTGGGGGATACTGACCGATAAACTCATCTTT. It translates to CALGERSWGILTDKLIF.

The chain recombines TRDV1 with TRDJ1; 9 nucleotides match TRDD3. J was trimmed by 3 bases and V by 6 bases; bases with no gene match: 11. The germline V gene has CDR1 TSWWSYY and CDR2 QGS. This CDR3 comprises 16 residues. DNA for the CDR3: TGTGCTCTTGGTGCTTGGGGGATAACGGCGGCCGATAAACTCATCTTT. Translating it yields CALGAWGITAADKLIF.

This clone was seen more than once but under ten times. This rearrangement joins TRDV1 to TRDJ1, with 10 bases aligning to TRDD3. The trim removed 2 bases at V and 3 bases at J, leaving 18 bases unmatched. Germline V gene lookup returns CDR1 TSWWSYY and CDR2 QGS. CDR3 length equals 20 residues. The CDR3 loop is CALGEFCVLGDEGKADKLIF. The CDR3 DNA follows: TGTGCTCTTGGGGAATTCTGCGTACTGGGGGATGAAGGGAAGGCCGATAAACTCATCTTT.

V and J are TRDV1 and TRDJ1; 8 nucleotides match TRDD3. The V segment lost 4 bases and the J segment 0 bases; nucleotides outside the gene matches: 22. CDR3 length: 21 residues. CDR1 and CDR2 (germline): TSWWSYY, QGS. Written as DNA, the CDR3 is TGTGCTCTTGGGGGCACTACTCCCTGGGGATACCAAACCAGGTACACCGATAAACTCATCTTT. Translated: CALGGTTPWGYQTRYTDKLIF.

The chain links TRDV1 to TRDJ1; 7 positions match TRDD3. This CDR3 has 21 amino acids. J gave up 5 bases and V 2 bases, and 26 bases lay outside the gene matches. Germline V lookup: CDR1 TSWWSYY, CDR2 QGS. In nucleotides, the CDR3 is TGTGCTCTTGGGGAATTCGGGATCGGACCGTGTGGTGGGATACAAATGGATAAACTCATCTTT. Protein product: CALGEFGIGPCGGIQMDKLIF.